The 21 T cell receptor beta chains reported below all come from one sample, sequenced in a study of T-cell memory formation after mild COVID-19. TCRdb fed the 5' RACE reads into MiXCR, producing one record per CDR3 protein. Among about 260,000 distinct CDR3 sequences listed, approximately 7.6% were seen once. Material for sequencing was PBMCs or a T cell subset sorted from them (not recorded which). These receptor sequences come from a man younger than 35 who had mild COVID-19 (a few samples of this study predate the infection). Cell type and time point are not known.

The chain has TRBV6-5 and TRBJ1-2; D is unclear. Trimming cost V 2 bases and J 5 bases, with 15 bases left between them. From germline, CDR1 is MNHEY and CDR2 SVGAGI. The CDR3 loop spans 15 amino acids. The CDR3, as DNA: TGTGCCAGCAGTTACCGATCAGGAGGGATATATGGCTACACCTTC. Its protein is CASSYRSGGIYGYTF.

At least ten counts were recorded for this clonotype. The chain has TRBV5-1 and TRBJ2-1; unclear D gene. Germline V gene sequence: CDR1 SGHRS, CDR2 YFSETQ. V was clipped by 9 bases and J by 6 bases, with 19 bases between them. The CDR3 is 14 residues long. As DNA, the CDR3 is TGCGCCACCACTCCCTTCTCCCCCGGCAATGAGCAGTTCTTC. Its protein is CATTPFSPGNEQFF.

The rearrangement joins TRBV10-3 to TRBJ1-5; the match to TRBD1 covers 11 bases. Germline V gene lookup returns CDR1 ENHRY and CDR2 SYGVKD. Losses at the gene ends were 10 bases for V and 2 bases for J; bases not matched to a gene: 4. The CDR3 length is 14 residues. CDR3 residues: CATGDRGGNQPQHF. The CDR3 DNA reads TGTGCCACCGGGGACAGGGGGGGCAATCAGCCCCAGCATTTT.

This sequence joins TRBV7-2 and TRBJ2-1, with D possibly TRBD1 on 7 matching bases. CDR1 is SGHTA and CDR2 is FQGNSA in the germline V gene. The CDR3 is 12 amino acids. V was cut by 3 bases and J by 10 bases, with 10 bases left in between. The CDR3 loop reads CASSFQGGEQFF. The DNA for the CDR3 is TGTGCCAGCAGCTTCCAGGGGGGCGAGCAGTTCTTC.

The chain recombines TRBV7-6 with TRBJ1-1; D is uncertain. V dropped 5 bases and J dropped 5 bases, with 18 bases sitting between them. Looked up from germline, CDR1 is SGHVS and CDR2 is FNYEAQ. The CDR3 runs to 15 residues. The CDR3 protein is CASSPGSGEETEAFF. DNA of the CDR3: TGTGCCAGCAGCCCGGGGTCCGGGGAAGAGACTGAAGCTTTCTTT.

This clonotype was detected ten times or more. The CDR3 bases are TGTGCCAGCAGCCCTGGACTAGCGGGGAACACAGATACGCAGTATTTT. Translating gives CASSPGLAGNTDTQYF. The J gene is TRBJ2-3, the V gene TRBV5-4; 12 bases are shared with TRBD2. The CDR3 runs 16 residues. With 4 bases clipped from V and 2 bases from J, the junction kept 5 bases outside the gene matches. CDR1 and CDR2 (germline): SGHNT, YYREEE (reference sequence).

This clonotype was counted only a few times. The genes are TRBV4-1 and TRBJ2-3, with D hard to call. Trimming stripped 1 base from V and 2 bases from J, with 13 bases between. The germline V gene encodes CDR1 MGHRA and CDR2 YSYEKL. The CDR3 is 16 amino acids. CDR3: CASSQVRSLDTDTQYF. CDR3 nucleotide sequence: TGCGCCAGCAGCCAAGTACGTTCCCTGGACACAGATACGCAGTATTTT.

In its sample, this clonotype was seen a few times. The chain recombines TRBV30 with TRBJ2-2; no clear D gene. Germline CDR1 GTSNPN, CDR2 SVGIG (reference sequence). The V gene lost 3 bases and the J gene lost 5 bases, with 10 bases spanning the gap. The CDR3 covers 13 residues. The CDR3 loop is CAWSVAGTGELFF. The DNA for the CDR3 is TGTGCCTGGAGCGTGGCTGGGACCGGGGAGCTGTTTTTT.

This clonotype was found many times. This chain links TRBV20-1 with TRBJ1-2; no clear D gene. Trimming cost V 3 bases and J 3 bases, with 11 bases left between them. There are 13 residues in the CDR3. Germline values: CDR1 DFQATT, CDR2 SNEGSKA (reference sequence). CDR3 sequence reads: CSASAVGYYGYTF. CDR3 DNA: TGCAGTGCTAGTGCCGTAGGGTACTATGGCTACACCTTC.

A few counts support this clonotype. V usage is TRBV7-9 and J usage is TRBJ1-2; D is possibly TRBD1 (5 bases). Trimming removed 3 bases from V and 4 bases from J, with 9 bases in between. Germline V lookup: CDR1 SEHNR, CDR2 FQNEAQ (reference sequence). The CDR3 covers 13 residues. Here the CDR3 reads CASSFRGFYGYTF. In DNA, the CDR3 is TGTGCCAGCAGCTTTAGGGGATTCTATGGCTACACCTTC.

This clonotype has a handful of counts. The chain uses TRBV18 and TRBJ2-7; no firm D call. The germline CDR1 and CDR2 sequences are KGHSH and LQKENI. V shed 5 bases and J shed 2 bases, with 13 bases lying between them. The CDR3 has 14 amino acids. Written as DNA, the CDR3 is TGTGCCAGCTCAAAGACGTCAAGCACCTACGAGCAGTACTTC. As protein: CASSKTSSTYEQYF.

This clonotype was recorded once. The CDR3 loop reads CASSLVVAGGLNEQFF. The CDR3 region has the DNA TGTGCCAGCAGCTTAGTTGTAGCGGGGGGGCTCAATGAGCAGTTCTTC. V gene TRBV7-9 combines with J gene TRBJ2-1; TRBD2 matches 11 bases. The CDR3 sequence is 16 residues long. V dropped 1 base and J dropped 6; count of bases not matched to a gene: 5. Germline CDR1 reads SEHNR; CDR2 reads FQNEAQ (reference sequence).

The genes are TRBV4-3 and TRBJ2-5; TRBD2 might be the D (5 bases). V gave up 1 base and J gave up 5 bases, with 11 bases separating them. This CDR3 has 14 amino acids. Germline lookup yields CDR1 LGHNA and CDR2 YSLEER. This chain's CDR3 is CASSQGVPGETQYF. The CDR3 nucleotides read TGCGCCAGCAGCCAAGGCGTTCCGGGGGAGACCCAGTACTTC.

This clonotype has a handful of counts. The gene calls are TRBV7-9 and TRBJ2-7; no definite D call. The germline V gene has CDR1 SEHNR and CDR2 FQNEAQ (reference sequence). The CDR3 totals 14 residues. V lost 1 base, J lost 7 bases, and 14 bases lay in between. CDR3 sequence reads: CASSLDVGSGEQYV. The CDR3 region has the DNA TGTGCCAGCAGCTTAGATGTCGGGTCTGGGGAGCAGTACGTC.

This clonotype was found a few times. This chain connects TRBV5-1 to TRBJ2-7, with 9 bases lining up with TRBD1. Germline V lookup: CDR1 SGHRS, CDR2 YFSETQ. The J segment lost 7 bases and the V segment lost 1 base, leaving 9 bases of the junction unmatched. The CDR3 totals 15 residues. CDR3: CASSLMLGQGNEQYF. DNA for the CDR3: TGCGCCAGCAGCTTGATGCTGGGACAGGGAAATGAGCAGTACTTC.

J is TRBJ2-3 and V is TRBV5-4; 9 nucleotides align to TRBD2. The CDR3 totals 17 residues. Germline V lookup: CDR1 SGHNT, CDR2 YYREEE (reference sequence). J gave up 2 bases and V 4 bases, and 11 bases lay outside the gene matches. The CDR3 loop reads CASSPYVGGGATDTQYF. In DNA form, the CDR3 reads TGTGCCAGCAGCCCCTATGTCGGCGGGGGGGCCACAGATACGCAGTATTTT.

In its sample, this clonotype was seen a few times. The gene calls are TRBV9 and TRBJ2-2, with 8 bases fitting TRBD2. The J segment lost 3 bases and the V segment lost 0 bases, leaving 4 bases of the junction unmatched. Germline CDR1 is SGDLS and CDR2 is YYNGEE. The CDR3 has 16 amino acids. The CDR3 loop reads CASSVASSGYTGELFF. Here the CDR3 DNA reads TGTGCCAGCAGCGTAGCTTCTAGCGGGTACACCGGGGAGCTGTTTTTT.

The table lists this clonotype with many counts. This rearrangement joins TRBV7-9 to TRBJ1-2; D may be TRBD1 (5 bases). Trimming stripped 0 bases from V and 5 bases from J, with 22 bases between. This CDR3 is 18 amino acids long. Germline CDR1 and CDR2: SEHNR and FQNEAQ (reference sequence). The CDR3 loop is CASSLAGAGRTTAYGYTF. The CDR3 region has the DNA TGTGCCAGCAGCTTAGCAGGGGCAGGAAGGACGACCGCTTATGGCTACACCTTC.

There are a few counts of this clonotype. The CDR3 DNA reads TGTGCCAGCAGTCACTATCGACAGGGGGAGGGCTACACCTTC. This translates into CASSHYRQGEGYTF. This sequence joins TRBV27 and TRBJ1-2; 9 positions match TRBD1. With 5 bases clipped from V and 8 bases from J, the junction kept 9 bases outside the gene matches. Germline lookup yields CDR1 MNHEY and CDR2 SMNVEV (reference sequence). The CDR3 is 14 amino acids.

A note on this clonotype: One end of the junction is discordant with germline, which a read error may explain. V gene TRBV7-2 combines with J gene TRBJ2-3, with D possibly TRBD1 on 6 matching bases. CDR3 size: 14 residues. Germline CDR1 SGHTA, CDR2 FQGNSA. CDR3 region: CASSLAGAIRTRYF. The CDR3 DNA follows: TGTGCCAGCAGCTTAGCGGGGGCGATTCGTACGCGGTATTTT.

This clonotype was picked up many times. V gene TRBV28 combines with J gene TRBJ2-4, with TRBD1 matching 9 bases. V dropped 3 bases and J dropped 7; count of bases not matched to a gene: 4. The CDR3 runs to 14 residues. Germline V gene data show CDR1 as MDHEN and CDR2 as SYDVKM. The CDR3 reads CASSFRDRVNIQYF. For the CDR3, the DNA is TGTGCCAGCAGTTTCCGGGACAGGGTTAACATTCAGTACTTC.